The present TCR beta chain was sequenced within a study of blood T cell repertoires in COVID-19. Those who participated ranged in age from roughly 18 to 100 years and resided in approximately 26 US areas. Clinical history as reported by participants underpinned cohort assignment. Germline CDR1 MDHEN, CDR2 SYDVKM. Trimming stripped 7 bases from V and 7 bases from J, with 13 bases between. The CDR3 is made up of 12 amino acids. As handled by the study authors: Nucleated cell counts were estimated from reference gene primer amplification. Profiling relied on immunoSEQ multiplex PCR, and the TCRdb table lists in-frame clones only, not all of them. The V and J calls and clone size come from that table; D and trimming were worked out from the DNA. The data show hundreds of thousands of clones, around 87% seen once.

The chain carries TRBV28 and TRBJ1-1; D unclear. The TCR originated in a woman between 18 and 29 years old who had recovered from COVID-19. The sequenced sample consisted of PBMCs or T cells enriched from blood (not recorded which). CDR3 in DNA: TGTGCCAGCATCCCGGCGGGCGGTGAAGCTTTCTTT. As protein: CASIPAGGEAFF.